This TCR beta chain was profiled in a study of CD8+ T cells in alopecia areata. Study conclusions and caveats: Alopecia totalis/universalis scalp especially showed more expanded CD8+ clones than normal scalp.

Treatment in this sample: oral pan-JAK inhibitor, 5-10 mg twice daily. RNA extraction was followed by reverse transcription into cDNA, which acted as the sequencing template. Produced via immunoSEQ multiplex PCR; TCRdb's table is partial and in-frame only. This sample yields about 190,000 clones, of which 50% to 60% are seen a single time; 0.65% to 0.7% belongs to the top ten. In the case of this clone: Its antigen remains unknown.

CDR1 and CDR2 (germline): SGHRS, YFSETQ. This CDR3 spans 14 amino acids. Trimming removed 7 bases from V and 4 bases from J; junction bases left unmatched: 9. The chain employs TRBV5-1 and TRBJ1-2, with TRBD1 matching over 8 bases. Sequences were derived from CD4+ T cells sorted from blood, sampled at week 4, from a patient treated with tofacitinib. This TCR derives from a human donor with alopecia areata. The CDR3 region has the DNA TGCGCCAGCGCCCGAACAGGGGGATCCTATGGCTACACCTTC. This encodes CASARTGGSYGYTF.